A selection of T cell receptor beta chains follows, all from one sample in a study of blood T cell repertoires in COVID-19. Produced via immunoSEQ multiplex PCR; TCRdb's table is partial and in-frame only. The sample consists of over 250,000 clones, 86% of them appearing once. Specimen: PBMCs or T cells enriched from blood (not recorded which). The receptors stem from a woman aged 18 to 35 who had recovered from COVID-19. CDR3s include the opening cysteine and the closing phenylalanine or tryptophan. The order of the fields is V gene, J gene, CDR3 protein.

>TRBV6-5|TRBJ2-1
CASSPGVGRPFF
>TRBV3-1/TRBV3-2|TRBJ2-7
CASSQGTGREQYF
>TRBV11-2|TRBJ2-3
CASSFGGHTQYF
>TRBV30|TRBJ2-7
CAWSVSLAGVEQYF
>TRBV28|TRBJ2-3
CASSNGWTGPSTDTQYF
>TRBV6-2/TRBV6-3|TRBJ2-2
CASSYGATVGELFF
>TRBV7-2|TRBJ2-1
CASSPSGSYGNEQFF
>TRBV4-1|TRBJ2-1
CASSQDPEDRAYNEQFF
>TRBV28|TRBJ2-7
CASSLWRDSSYEQYF
>TRBV7-8|TRBJ2-5
CASSINRDNPYQETQYF
>TRBV7-9|TRBJ2-7
CASSLLDYEQYF
>TRBV20-1|TRBJ2-3
CSASVVSGLVTDTQYF
>TRBV12-3/TRBV12-4|TRBJ1-1
CASSLIEDTEAFF
>TRBV5-1|TRBJ1-2
CASSLAPDRSDYGYTF
>TRBV28|TRBJ2-2
CASSPVGELFF
>TRBV4-1|TRBJ2-7
CASSQKVGQGEEQYF
>TRBV19|TRBJ1-3
CASREQGSGNTIYF
>TRBV6-2/TRBV6-3|TRBJ2-2
CASSLARANTGELFF
>TRBV7-2|TRBJ1-3
CASSHPNRDSGNTIYF
>TRBV29-1|TRBJ1-2
CSVSTGIVNYGYTF
>TRBV11-3|TRBJ2-1
CASSLRSSSYNEQFF
>TRBV5-1|TRBJ2-7
CASSLGTGPTYEQYF